This T cell receptor beta chain is drawn from a study of regulatory T cells in long-lasting Graves disease. Study-level results: Less diverse TCR repertoires were seen in persistent Graves' patients than in newly diagnosed ones.

Trimming shortened V by 0 bases and J by 4 bases, and 7 bases separated the two germline ends. Looked up from germline, CDR1 is LGHNT and CDR2 is FRNRAP. CDR3 length: 14 amino acids. Time point: newly diagnosed GD, antithyroid drugs for less than 3 months. From RNA extracted from PBMCs, the TCR library was made. This clonotype was seen ten or more times. Its antigen is not identified. CDR3 regions were amplified by Arm-PCR using iRepertoire HTBI primers to build TCR beta libraries. MiXCR, applied by TCRdb to the multiplex PCR reads, yields one record per CDR3 protein. The data show 450,000 to 600,000 distinct CDR3 sequences, approximately 13% seen once. The sample also formed part of further work on T cells in Graves' hyperthyroidism and ophthalmopathy.

This chain joins TRBV12-5 and TRBJ1-5, with D uncertain. The source is a young man with Graves disease. Source: peripheral blood mononuclear cells (PBMCs), taken at new diagnosis, from a patient treated with antithyroid drugs. The CDR3 loop reads CASGLVGGNQPQHF. The CDR3 bases are TGTGCTAGTGGTTTGGTCGGCGGGAATCAGCCCCAGCATTTT.